This T cell receptor beta chain was captured in a study of cytomegalovirus exposure and HLA in healthy donors. Study observations and caveats: Presence/absence comparisons presumed near-even sequencing depth among donors.

Details on this clone: The target antigen is unknown.

The PCR made use of 60 Vbeta and 13 Jbeta primers. In the study's own analysis: Approximately 73 million unique TCR beta chains, 9.5 million to 14 million shared, were counted in a later analysis. Sequencing was performed with immunoSEQ multiplex PCR; in TCRdb, only in-frame clones are kept and a portion is missing. V, J and clone size were drawn from that table, and D and trimming were deduced from the DNA. The sample records 70,000 to 95,000 clones, over 75% being singletons. The germline gives CDR1 SGHKS, CDR2 YYEKEE (reference sequence). The CDR3 has 14 residues. V was shortened by 1 base and J by 5 bases, with 12 bases between the two germline ends.

This sequence originates from a man younger than 30 in good health and CMV-seronegative. This chain connects TRBV5-5 to TRBJ1-1; D gene unclear. The sequenced sample consisted of PBMCs. CDR3 coding DNA: TGTGCCAGCAGCTTGCCGGGGTTAGGGACTGAAGCTTTCTTT. Its protein product is CASSLPGLGTEAFF.